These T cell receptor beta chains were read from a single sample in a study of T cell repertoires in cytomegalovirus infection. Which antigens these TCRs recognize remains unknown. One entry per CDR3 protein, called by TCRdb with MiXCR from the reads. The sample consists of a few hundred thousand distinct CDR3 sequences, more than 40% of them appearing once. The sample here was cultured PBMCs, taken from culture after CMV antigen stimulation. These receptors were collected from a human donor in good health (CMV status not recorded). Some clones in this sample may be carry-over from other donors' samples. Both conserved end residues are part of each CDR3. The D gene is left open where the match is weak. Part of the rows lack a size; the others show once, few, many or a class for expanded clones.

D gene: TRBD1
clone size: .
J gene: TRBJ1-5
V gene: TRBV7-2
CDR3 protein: CASSSWDSQPQHF
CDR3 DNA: TGTGCCAGCAGCTCCTGGGACAGTCAGCCCCAGCATTTT

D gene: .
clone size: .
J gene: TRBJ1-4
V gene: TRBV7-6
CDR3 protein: CASSSPGEPEKLFF
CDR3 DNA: TGTGCCAGCAGCTCCCCCGGGGAGCCCGAAAAACTGTTTTTT

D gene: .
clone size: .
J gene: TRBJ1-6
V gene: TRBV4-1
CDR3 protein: CASSQVPWGPIVLSYNSPLHF
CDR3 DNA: TGCGCCAGCAGCCAAGTCCCTTGGGGGCCGATAGTGCTCTCCTATAATTCACCCCTCCACTTT

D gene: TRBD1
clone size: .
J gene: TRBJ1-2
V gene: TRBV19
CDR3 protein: CASSSRDRVRAPNYGYTF
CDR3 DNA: TGTGCCAGTAGTTCCCGGGACAGGGTGAGGGCTCCTAACTATGGCTACACCTTC

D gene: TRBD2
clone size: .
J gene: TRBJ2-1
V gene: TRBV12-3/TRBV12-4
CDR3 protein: CASSLQTSGPYNEQFF
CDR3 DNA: TGTGCCAGCAGTTTACAGACTAGCGGCCCCTACAATGAGCAGTTCTTC

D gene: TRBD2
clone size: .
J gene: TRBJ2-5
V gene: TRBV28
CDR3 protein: CASSSDKGLASGAQYF
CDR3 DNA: TGTGCCAGCAGTAGTGACAAGGGACTAGCGTCCGGGGCCCAGTACTTC

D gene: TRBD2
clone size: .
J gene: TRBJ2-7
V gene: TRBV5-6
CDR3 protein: CASSWGLAGGKYEQYF
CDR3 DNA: TGTGCCAGCAGCTGGGGACTAGCGGGAGGGAAGTACGAGCAGTACTTC

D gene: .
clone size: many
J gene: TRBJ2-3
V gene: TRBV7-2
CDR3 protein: CASTSGREDTQYF
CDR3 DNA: TGTGCCAGCACGTCTGGCAGGGAAGATACGCAGTATTTT

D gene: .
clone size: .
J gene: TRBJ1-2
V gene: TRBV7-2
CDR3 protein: CASSSDSFYGYTF
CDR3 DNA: TGTGCCAGCAGCTCGGACAGCTTCTATGGCTACACCTTC

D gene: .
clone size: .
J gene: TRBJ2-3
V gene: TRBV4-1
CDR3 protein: CASSQNSGLDTQYF
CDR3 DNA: TGCGCCAGCAGCCAAAATAGCGGCCTAGATACGCAGTATTTT

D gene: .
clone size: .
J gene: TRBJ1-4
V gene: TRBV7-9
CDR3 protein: CASSPTWTASNEKLFF
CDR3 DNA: TGTGCCAGCAGCCCAACCTGGACCGCCTCAAATGAAAAACTGTTTTTT

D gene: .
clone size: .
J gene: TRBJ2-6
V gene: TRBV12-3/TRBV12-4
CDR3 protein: CASSPGANVLTF
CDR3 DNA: TGTGCCAGCAGTCCCGGGGCCAACGTCCTGACTTTC

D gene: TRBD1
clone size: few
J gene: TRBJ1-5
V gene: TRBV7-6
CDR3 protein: CASSLAQGAFQPQHF
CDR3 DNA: TGTGCCAGCAGCTTGGCTCAGGGGGCGTTCCAGCCCCAGCATTTT

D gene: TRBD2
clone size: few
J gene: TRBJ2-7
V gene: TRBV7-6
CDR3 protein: CASSFQGRGDEQYF
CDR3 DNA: TGTGCCAGCAGCTTCCAGGGCCGGGGGGACGAGCAGTACTTC

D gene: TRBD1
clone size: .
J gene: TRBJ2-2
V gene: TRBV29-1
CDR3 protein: CSVNRGGGELFF
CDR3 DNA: TGCAGCGTGAACAGGGGTGGCGGGGAGCTGTTTTTT

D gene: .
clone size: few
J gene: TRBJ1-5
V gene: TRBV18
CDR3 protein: CASSPPAGSHQPQHF
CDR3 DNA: TGTGCCAGCTCACCACCGGCCGGGTCCCATCAGCCCCAGCATTTT

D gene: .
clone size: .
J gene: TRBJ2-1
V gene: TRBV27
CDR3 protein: CASSLPDRLHEQFF
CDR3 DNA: TGTGCCAGCAGCCTACCGGACAGACTACATGAGCAGTTCTTC

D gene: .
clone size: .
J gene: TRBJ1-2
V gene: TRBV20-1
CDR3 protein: CSARDGVDGYTF
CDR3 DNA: TGCAGTGCTAGAGACGGGGTTGATGGCTACACCTTC

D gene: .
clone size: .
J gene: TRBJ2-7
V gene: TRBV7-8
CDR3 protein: CASSLFSGNYEQYF
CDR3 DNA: TGTGCCAGCAGCTTGTTCAGCGGAAACTACGAGCAGTACTTC

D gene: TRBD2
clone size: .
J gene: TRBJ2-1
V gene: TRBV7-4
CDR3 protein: CASSPGRIGRVRDNEQFF
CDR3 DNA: TGTGCCAGCAGCCCGGGACGTATTGGGAGGGTTCGAGACAATGAGCAGTTCTTC

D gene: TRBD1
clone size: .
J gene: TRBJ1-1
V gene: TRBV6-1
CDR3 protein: CASKTGFMNTEAFF
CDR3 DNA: TGTGCCAGCAAGACAGGGTTCATGAACACTGAAGCTTTCTTT

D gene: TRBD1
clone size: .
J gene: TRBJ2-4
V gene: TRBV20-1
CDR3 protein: CSAGRGGQLAKNIQYF
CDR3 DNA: TGCAGTGCTGGACGAGGGGGACAGCTAGCCAAAAACATTCAGTACTTC

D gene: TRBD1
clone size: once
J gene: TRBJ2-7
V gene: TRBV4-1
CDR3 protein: CASSQDGTGDRGQYF
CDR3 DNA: TGCGCCAGCAGCCAGGACGGGACAGGAGACAGAGGGCAGTACTTC

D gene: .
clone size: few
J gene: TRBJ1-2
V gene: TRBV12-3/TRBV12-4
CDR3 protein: CASSYRAANYGYTF
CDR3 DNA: TGTGCCAGCAGCTACAGGGCAGCTAACTATGGCTACACCTTC

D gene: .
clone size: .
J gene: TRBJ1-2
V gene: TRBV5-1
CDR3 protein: CASSLGTQLNYGYTF
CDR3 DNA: TGCGCCAGCAGCTTGGGGACACAACTAAACTATGGCTACACCTTC

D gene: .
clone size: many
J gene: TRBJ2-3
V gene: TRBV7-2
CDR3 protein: CASSLGGITDTQYF
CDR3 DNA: TGTGCCAGCAGCTTGGGGGGCATCACAGATACGCAGTATTTT

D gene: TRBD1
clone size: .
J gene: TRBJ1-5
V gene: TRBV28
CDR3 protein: CASSSGTGLYQPQHF
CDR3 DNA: TGTGCCAGCAGTTCTGGGACAGGGCTCTATCAGCCCCAGCATTTT

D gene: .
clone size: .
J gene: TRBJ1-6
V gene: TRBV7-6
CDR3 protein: CASSPGGASSYNSPLHF
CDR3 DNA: TGTGCCAGCAGCCCCGGCGGAGCGAGCTCCTATAATTCACCCCTCCACTTT

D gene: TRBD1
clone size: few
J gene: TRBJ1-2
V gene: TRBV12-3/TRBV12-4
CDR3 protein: CASSSGTVYGYTF
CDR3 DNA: TGTGCCAGCAGCTCCGGGACAGTCTATGGCTACACCTTC

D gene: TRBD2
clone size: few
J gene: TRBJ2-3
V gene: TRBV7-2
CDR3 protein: CASSKPGLADGSHTQYF
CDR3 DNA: TGTGCCAGCAGCAAACCGGGACTAGCGGATGGGTCCCATACGCAGTATTTT

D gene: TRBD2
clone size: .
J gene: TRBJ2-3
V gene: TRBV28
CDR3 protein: CASSTPSGGNTDTQYF
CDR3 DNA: TGTGCCAGCAGTACCCCTAGCGGGGGCAACACAGATACGCAGTATTTT

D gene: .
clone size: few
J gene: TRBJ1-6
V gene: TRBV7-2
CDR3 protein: CASSLARGPLHF
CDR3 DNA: TGTGCCAGCAGCTTAGCGCGGGGTCCCCTCCACTTT

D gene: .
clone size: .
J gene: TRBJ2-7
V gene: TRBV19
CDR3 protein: CASSMSVDVVYEQYF
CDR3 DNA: TGTGCCAGTAGTATGTCGGTAGACGTGGTGTACGAGCAGTACTTC

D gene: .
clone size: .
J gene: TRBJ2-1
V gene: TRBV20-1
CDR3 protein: CSARFLIAGEQFF
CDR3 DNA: TGCAGTGCTAGATTTCTCATTGCGGGTGAGCAGTTCTTC

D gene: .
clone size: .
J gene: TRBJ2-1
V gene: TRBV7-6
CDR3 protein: CASRPLSASSYNEQFF
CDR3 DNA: TGTGCCAGCAGGCCCCTAAGCGCGAGCTCCTACAATGAGCAGTTCTTC

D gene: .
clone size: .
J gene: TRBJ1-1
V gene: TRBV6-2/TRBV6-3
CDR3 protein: CASNPWGIQGRDTEAFF
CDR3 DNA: TGTGCCAGCAATCCTTGGGGGATACAGGGCCGGGACACTGAAGCTTTCTTT

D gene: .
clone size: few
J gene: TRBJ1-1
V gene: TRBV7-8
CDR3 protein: CASSLAAARDTEAFF
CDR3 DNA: TGTGCCAGCAGCTTAGCGGCTGCCAGGGACACTGAAGCTTTCTTT

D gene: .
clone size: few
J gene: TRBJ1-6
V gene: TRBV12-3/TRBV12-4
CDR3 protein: CASSQTGHANNSPLHF
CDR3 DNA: TGTGCCAGCAGTCAAACGGGACACGCTAATAATTCACCCCTCCACTTT

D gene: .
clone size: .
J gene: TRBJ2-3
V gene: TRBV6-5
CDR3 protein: CASSYSSGNTQYF
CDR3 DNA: TGTGCCAGCAGTTACTCAAGTGGGAATACGCAGTATTTT

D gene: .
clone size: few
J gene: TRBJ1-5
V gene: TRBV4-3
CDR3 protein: CASSQAINQPQHF
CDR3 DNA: TGCGCCAGCAGCCAAGCGATCAATCAGCCCCAGCATTTT

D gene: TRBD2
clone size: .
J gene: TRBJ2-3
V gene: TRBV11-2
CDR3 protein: CASSLSGGRTDTQYF
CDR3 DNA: TGTGCCAGCAGCCTCAGCGGGGGACGGACAGATACGCAGTATTTT

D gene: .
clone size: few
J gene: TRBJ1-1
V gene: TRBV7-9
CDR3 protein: CASSLANRPEAFF
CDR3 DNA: TGTGCCAGCAGCTTAGCGAACCGGCCGGAAGCTTTCTTT

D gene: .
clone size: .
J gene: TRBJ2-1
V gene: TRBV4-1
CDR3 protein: CASSPPAAGFGQFF
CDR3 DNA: TGCGCCAGCAGCCCCCCCGCCGCTGGATTTGGGCAGTTCTTC

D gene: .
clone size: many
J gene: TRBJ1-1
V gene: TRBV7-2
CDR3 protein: CASSLDRLEAFF
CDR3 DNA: TGTGCCAGCAGCTTAGATAGGCTAGAAGCTTTCTTT

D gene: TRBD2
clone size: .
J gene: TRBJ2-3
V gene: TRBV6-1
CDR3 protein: CASSHSGLEVAGITDTQYF
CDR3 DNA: TGTGCCAGCAGCCACTCGGGACTAGAGGTGGCGGGGATCACAGATACGCAGTATTTT

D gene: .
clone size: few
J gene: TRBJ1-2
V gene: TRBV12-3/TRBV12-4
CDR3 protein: CASSLPNGAFGGYTF
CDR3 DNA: TGTGCCAGCAGTCTCCCGAACGGTGCCTTTGGTGGCTACACCTTC

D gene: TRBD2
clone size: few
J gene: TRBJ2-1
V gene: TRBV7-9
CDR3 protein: CASSFTSEFLFF
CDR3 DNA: TGTGCCAGCAGCTTCACTAGCGAATTCCTGTTCTTC

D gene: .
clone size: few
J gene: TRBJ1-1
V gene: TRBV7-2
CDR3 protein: CASSLDVSEAFF
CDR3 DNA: TGTGCCAGCAGCTTAGATGTCAGTGAAGCTTTCTTT

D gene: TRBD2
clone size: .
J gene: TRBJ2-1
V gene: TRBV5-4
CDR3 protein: CASSAASGTSYNEQFF
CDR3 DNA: TGTGCCAGCAGCGCGGCGAGCGGGACTTCCTACAATGAGCAGTTCTTC

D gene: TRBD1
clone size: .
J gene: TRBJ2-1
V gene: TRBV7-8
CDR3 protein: CASRRTGGEQFF
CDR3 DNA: TGTGCCAGCAGACGTACAGGGGGAGAGCAGTTCTTC

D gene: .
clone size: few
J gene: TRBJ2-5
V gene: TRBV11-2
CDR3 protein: CASSPLRGGSAQYF
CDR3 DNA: TGTGCCAGCAGCCCCCTCAGGGGCGGCTCGGCCCAGTACTTC

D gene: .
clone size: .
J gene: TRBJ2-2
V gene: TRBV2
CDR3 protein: CASRYYTGELFF
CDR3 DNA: TGTGCCAGCAGATACTACACCGGGGAGCTGTTTTTT

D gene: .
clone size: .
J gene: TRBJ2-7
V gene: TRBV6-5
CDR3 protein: CASSKTGPREQYF
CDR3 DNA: TGTGCCAGCAGTAAAACAGGCCCGCGCGAGCAGTACTTC

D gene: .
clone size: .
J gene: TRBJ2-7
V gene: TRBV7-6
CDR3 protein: CASSLVGNPHEQYF
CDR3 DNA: TGTGCCAGCAGCTTAGTGGGGAACCCGCACGAGCAGTACTTC

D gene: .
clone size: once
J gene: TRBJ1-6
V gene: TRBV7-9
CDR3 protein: CASSREFSPLHF
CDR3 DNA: TGTGCCAGCAGCCGGGAGTTTTCACCCCTCCACTTT